This TCR beta chain was captured in a study of cytomegalovirus exposure and HLA in healthy donors. Regarding the study as a whole: When a later analysis was performed, an Asian-associated ancestry cluster reportedly had fewer N-insertions than the roughly 630-donor mean. According to an earlier analysis, most TCR beta V segments yielded productive rearrangements about 87% or about 30% of the time.

The primer mix had 60 Vbeta and 13 Jbeta primers. Profiled with immunoSEQ multiplex PCR; TCRdb holds only in-frame clones, not every one. The sample includes 100,000 or so clones, around 82% of them seen just once. About this clone itself: Its antigen is not known.

CDR3 size: 13 residues. The germline V gene has CDR1 SGHRS and CDR2 YFSETQ. Trimming cost V 4 bases and J 4 bases, with 11 bases left between them. The J gene is TRBJ1-2, the V gene TRBV5-1, with unresolved D. Sequencing used PBMCs. The TCR was taken from a man aged 40-55 years in good health and CMV-seropositive. The CDR3 DNA follows: TGCGCCAGCAGCCTTGAGGGAGCCTATGGCTACACCTTC. Its protein is CASSLEGAYGYTF.